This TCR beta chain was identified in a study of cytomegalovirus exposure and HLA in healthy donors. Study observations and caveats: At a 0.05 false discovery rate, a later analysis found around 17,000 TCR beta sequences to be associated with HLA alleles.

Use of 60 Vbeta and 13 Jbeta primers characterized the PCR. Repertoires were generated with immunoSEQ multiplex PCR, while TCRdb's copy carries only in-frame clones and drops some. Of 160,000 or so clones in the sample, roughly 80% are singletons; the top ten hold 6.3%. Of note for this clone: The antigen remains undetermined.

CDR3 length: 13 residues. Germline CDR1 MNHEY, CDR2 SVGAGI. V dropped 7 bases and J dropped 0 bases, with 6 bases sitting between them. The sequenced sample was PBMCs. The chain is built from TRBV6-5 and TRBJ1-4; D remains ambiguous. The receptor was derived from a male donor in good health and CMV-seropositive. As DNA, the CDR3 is TGTGCCAGCAAGCTTGCAACTAATGAAAAACTGTTTTTT. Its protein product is CASKLATNEKLFF.